The 20 T cell receptor beta chains given below trace back to one sample, sequenced in a study of T-cell reconstitution after alpha-beta-depleted transplantation in children (dated by TCRdb to 2016 to 2017). The protocol used for the library was PCR. The sequencing machine was an Illumina HiSeq 2500. To normalize quantification of the TCRbeta repertoire, the TCR libraries were built with molecular barcoding that relied on unique molecular identifiers. The public sequencing data were trimmed at Q25 with fastp and processed into clonotypes with MiXCR by TCRdb, which kept only in-frame beta chains. Every entry covers one CDR3 protein and lists the most common genes and DNA from its rows. For this sample the table gives 640,000 or so distinct CDR3 sequences, of which 16% were detected only once. The ten largest clonotypes hold 1.1% of the sample. The sample in question was PBMCs from the stem cell graft donor, obtained from the stem cell graft. These receptors originate from a human donor who donated a stem cell graft to a child with acute myeloid leukemia.

Notes on this clonotype: The junction does not match germline at one end; this may be a read error. The chain links TRBV6-1 to TRBJ1-1, with D possibly matching TRBD1 (6 bases). Germline V lookup: CDR1 MNHNS, CDR2 SASEGT. The CDR3 has 13 amino acids. The CDR3 DNA reads as TGTGCCAGCAGAGAAGGGGGTAGCACTGAAGCTTTCTTT. Its translation: CASREGGSTEAFF.

This clonotype has ten or more counts. This chain joins TRBV5-1 and TRBJ1-1; unclear D gene. V lost 4 bases and J 1 base, leaving 8 bases between the germline ends. The germline V gene encodes CDR1 SGHRS and CDR2 YFSETQ. The CDR3 consists of 13 residues. The CDR3 sequence: CASSTPRNTEAFF. CDR3 nucleotides: TGCGCCAGCAGCACGCCAAGGAACACTGAAGCTTTCTTT.

The rearrangement uses TRBV6-1 and TRBJ1-2; a possible D gene is TRBD1 (5 bases). The CDR3 contains 15 residues. Germline V gene sequence: CDR1 MNHNS, CDR2 SASEGT. V was cut by 3 bases and J by 2 bases, with 13 bases left in between. In DNA form, the CDR3 reads TGTGCCAGCAGTGAGGGGGGAATTGGAAACTATGGCTACACCTTC. Amino acid sequence: CASSEGGIGNYGYTF.

This clonotype was recorded many times. This chain joins TRBV7-2 and TRBJ1-5, with 8 bases that match TRBD1. Germline CDR1 SGHTA, CDR2 FQGNSA. V lost 5 bases to trimming and J lost 4 bases; unmatched junction nucleotides: 4. The CDR3 sequence is 14 residues long. The CDR3 DNA reads TGTGCCAGCAGCACACGACAGGGGAATCAGCCCCAGCATTTT. Protein sequence: CASSTRQGNQPQHF.

This clonotype was picked up many times. The V gene is TRBV29-1, the J gene TRBJ2-1; the match to TRBD2 covers 8 bases. Germline V gene lookup returns CDR1 SQVTM and CDR2 ANQGSEA. The CDR3 is 15 residues long. With V trimmed by 8 bases and J by 5 bases, 14 bases remained unmatched. CDR3 in amino acids: CSLWDTGGANNEQFF. The CDR3 DNA sequence: TGCAGCCTCTGGGACACCGGGGGGGCGAACAATGAGCAGTTCTTC.

This clonotype was found many times. This chain links TRBV30 with TRBJ2-2; 9 bases agree with TRBD2. This CDR3 is built from 14 residues. Germline V gene data show CDR1 as GTSNPN and CDR2 as SVGIG (reference sequence). The junction had 4 bases not matched to a gene; V was cut back by 5 bases and J by 3 bases. This CDR3 reads CAWHLAGDTGELFF. As DNA, the CDR3 is TGTGCCTGGCATTTAGCGGGGGACACCGGGGAGCTGTTTTTT. Full variable domain (missing parts from reference TRBV30 and TRBJ2-2): SQTIHQWPATLVQPVGSPLSLECTVEGTSNPNLYWYRQAAGRGLQLLFYSVGIGQISSEVPQNLSASRPQDRQFILSSKKLLLSDSGFYLCAWHLAGDTGELFFGEGSRLTVL.

This clonotype was counted at least ten times. The chain uses TRBV27 and TRBJ1-6; D is perhaps TRBD1 (5 bases). This CDR3 has 15 amino acids. CDR1 and CDR2 from the germline V gene are MNHEY and SMNVEV (reference sequence). Trimming removed 7 bases from V and 6 bases from J, with 16 bases in between. The CDR3 DNA is TGTGCCAGCACCGAAACGAGGGACCTTAATTCACCCCTCCACTTT. Translation: CASTETRDLNSPLHF.

This clonotype has a count of ten or more. The chain couples TRBV5-1 to TRBJ2-3, with D tentatively TRBD1 or TRBD2 (5 bases each). CDR3 length: 14 amino acids. The germline gives CDR1 SGHRS, CDR2 YFSETQ. V lost 2 bases, J lost 5 bases, and 12 bases lay in between. The DNA for the CDR3 is TGCGCCAGCAGCTTAGGGACCGTTCAAGATACGCAGTATTTT. Translation: CASSLGTVQDTQYF.

The V and J genes are TRBV6-2 or TRBV6-3 and TRBJ1-6, with D possibly matching TRBD1 (6 bases). The V and J ends lost 0 bases and 7 bases respectively, with 10 bases between them. The CDR3 spans 15 residues. Germline V gives CDR1 MNHEY, CDR2 SVGEGT. The CDR3 bases are TGTGCCAGCAGTTACTCGCGGCAGGGGAATTCACCCCTCCACTTT. This sequence encodes CASSYSRQGNSPLHF.

At least ten counts were recorded for this clonotype. This sequence joins TRBV20-1 and TRBJ1-3, with a possible D match to TRBD1 (6 bases). Germline loops: CDR1 DFQATT, CDR2 SNEGSKA (reference sequence). V was clipped by 5 bases and J by 4 bases, with 15 bases between them. CDR3 length: 14 amino acids. The CDR3 spells CSAFTGFNGNTIYF. Written as DNA, the CDR3 is TGCAGTGCTTTTACAGGGTTCAACGGAAACACCATATATTTT.

V is TRBV2 and J is TRBJ1-1; D unresolved. Trimming shortened V by 2 bases and J by 7 bases, and 8 bases separated the two germline ends. The CDR3 length is 12 residues. Germline lookup yields CDR1 SNHLY and CDR2 FYNNEI. The CDR3 loop is CASSEWRIEAFF. The DNA for the CDR3 is TGTGCCAGCAGTGAATGGCGTATTGAAGCTTTCTTT.

The rearrangement uses TRBV5-5 and TRBJ2-1; 8 bases match TRBD1. The trim removed 6 bases at V and 2 bases at J, leaving 13 bases unmatched. The germline CDR1 and CDR2 sequences are SGHKS and YYEKEE (reference sequence). There are 17 residues in the CDR3. CDR3 nucleotide sequence: TGTGCCAGCACAACCACGACAGGGGCCCCCCCCTACAATGAGCAGTTCTTC. This translates into CASTTTTGAPPYNEQFF.

This clonotype was picked up many times. The gene calls are TRBV7-2 and TRBJ2-5; 12 nucleotides align to TRBD2. This CDR3 comprises 16 residues. Germline CDR1 is SGHTA and CDR2 is FQGNSA. J was trimmed by 2 bases and V by 5 bases; bases with no gene match: 6. The CDR3 DNA follows: TGTGCCAGCAGCCCCTGGACTAGCGGGGATCAAGAGACCCAGTACTTC. Amino acids: CASSPWTSGDQETQYF.

This clonotype was seen repeatedly, ten times or more. The chain recombines TRBV6-5 with TRBJ1-6; D is unresolved. Deletions cut 3 bases from V and 2 bases from J, with 11 bases between. The germline V gene has CDR1 MNHEY and CDR2 SVGAGI. The length of the CDR3 is 16 residues. Written as DNA, the CDR3 is TGTGCCAGCAGTTATTCAGCGTCCCCCTATAATTCACCCCTCCACTTT. Amino acid sequence: CASSYSASPYNSPLHF.

In its sample, this clonotype was seen a few times. The V call is TRBV12-3 or TRBV12-4, the J call TRBJ1-1; 10 nucleotides match TRBD1. V shed 6 bases, J shed 4 bases, and the junction held 5 bases outside the gene matches. The CDR3 has 14 residues. CDR3 DNA: TGTGCCAGCAGCTGGGGGACAGGGGCCACTGAAGCTTTCTTT. This translates into CASSWGTGATEAFF.

This clonotype occurred a few times. V usage is TRBV5-5 and J usage is TRBJ1-4; TRBD1 matches at 7 bases. Germline values: CDR1 SGHKS, CDR2 YYEKEE (reference sequence). CDR3 length equals 15 residues. V trimming: 4 bases; J trimming: 5 bases; junction bases outside the gene matches: 8. The CDR3, as DNA: TGTGCCAGCAGCGCCAAACAGGGGAGAAATGAAAAACTGTTTTTT. Encoded protein: CASSAKQGRNEKLFF.

As for this clonotype: A much bigger clone sits one base away, suggesting this may be a read error. The chain joins TRBV27 to TRBJ1-2; TRBD1 might be the D (6 bases). V dropped 4 bases and J dropped 4 bases, with 16 bases sitting between them. The germline gives CDR1 MNHEY, CDR2 SMNVEV (reference sequence). This CDR3 has 15 amino acids. This chain's CDR3 is CASSWTEARSYGYTF. The CDR3 nucleotides read TGTGCCAGCAGTTGGACAGAGGCGCGTAGCTATGGCTACACCTTC.

This clonotype was counted at least ten times. This rearrangement joins TRBV29-1 to TRBJ2-5; 9 bases fit TRBD1. Trimming cost V 3 bases and J 1 base; bases outside gene matches: 9. The germline CDR1 and CDR2 sequences are SQVTM and ANQGSEA. The CDR3 length is 16 residues. CDR3 in amino acids: CSVETGTGRFQETQYF. The CDR3 region has the DNA TGCAGCGTTGAGACCGGGACAGGGCGATTCCAAGAGACCCAGTACTTC.

The table lists this clonotype with many counts. This chain joins TRBV10-3 and TRBJ2-1; 14 bases fit TRBD2. Germline CDR1 and CDR2: ENHRY and SYGVKD. The CDR3 runs to 16 residues. V lost 0 bases to trimming and J lost 10 bases; unmatched junction nucleotides: 5. DNA for the CDR3: TGTGCCATCAGTGAGTCCATGGGACTAGCGGGGGTAGAGCAGTTCTTC. Translated: CAISESMGLAGVEQFF.

The rearrangement joins TRBV7-9 to TRBJ2-7; 7 nucleotides match TRBD1. CDR3 length equals 13 residues. V was pared by 5 bases and J by 4 bases, with 5 bases of the junction left unmatched. Germline V gives CDR1 SEHNR, CDR2 FQNEAQ (reference sequence). The CDR3 coding sequence is TGTGCCAGCAGCACTGACAGGGAATACGAGCAGTACGTC. It encodes CASSTDREYEQYV.